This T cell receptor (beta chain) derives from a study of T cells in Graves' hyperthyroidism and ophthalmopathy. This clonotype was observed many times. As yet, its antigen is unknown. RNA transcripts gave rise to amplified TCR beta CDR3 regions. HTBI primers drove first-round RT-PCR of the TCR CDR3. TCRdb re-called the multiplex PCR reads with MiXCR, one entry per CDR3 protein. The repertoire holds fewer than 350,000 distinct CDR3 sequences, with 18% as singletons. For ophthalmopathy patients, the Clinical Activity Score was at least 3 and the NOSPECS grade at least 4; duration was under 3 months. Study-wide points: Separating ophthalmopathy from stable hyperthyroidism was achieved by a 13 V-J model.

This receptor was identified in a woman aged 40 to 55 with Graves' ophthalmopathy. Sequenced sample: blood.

This chain's CDR3 is CASSETGELYEQYF. The CDR3 region has the DNA TGTGCCAGCAGTGAAACAGGGGAGCTCTACGAGCAGTACTTC. The rearrangement links TRBV12-3 or TRBV12-4 to TRBJ2-7; 7 positions match TRBD1. Trimming removed 5 bases from V and 3 bases from J; junction bases left unmatched: 7. The CDR3 has 14 amino acids.